Sequencing of this TCR beta chain was carried out in a study of shared clonotypes between healthy human individuals. Points from the study as a whole: Several donors shared approximately 5% of their naive CD4 clonotypes. On the whole, naive subsets had larger estimated richness than memory subsets had.

V was pared by 7 bases and J by 5 bases, with 5 bases of the junction left unmatched. Germline-derived CDR1 and CDR2 are MNHNS and SASEGT. The length of the CDR3 is 14 residues. Concerning this clone itself: The antigen is not known.

CD4+ cells yielded CD45RA+ naive and CD45RA-negative memory subsets. Produced via immunoSEQ multiplex PCR; TCRdb's table is partial and in-frame only. The sample shows 1.5 million to 1.9 million clones, nearly 99% of them seen only once. This sequence joins TRBV6-1 and TRBJ2-1; TRBD1 matches 10 bases. Sequences were obtained from naive CD4+ T cells sorted from blood. Sample subset: CD45RA+ positively selected. The receptor's source is a man younger than 40 in good health. This chain's CDR3 is CASTGTGVDNEQFF. DNA for the CDR3: TGTGCCAGCACGGGGACAGGGGTGGACAATGAGCAGTTCTTC.